This T cell receptor (beta chain) was sequenced in a study of T cell responses to AZD1222 COVID-19 vaccine. Study-wide findings and caveats: It should be noted that donors were predominantly white British and more often female, and clonal diversity was possibly underestimated. Only a handful of AZD1222 recipients, five to seven in all, had baseline seropositivity. No repertoire was sampled before or during the peak T cell response, only after it.

The CDR3 loop spans 11 amino acids. V lost 1 base to trimming and J lost 8 bases, with 5 bases between them. CDR1 is LGHDT, CDR2 YNNKEL, per germline (reference sequence). TCRdb's copy holds only in-frame clones and misses some; the assay was immunoSEQ multiplex PCR. The sample holds 90,000 to 150,000 clones, approximately 90% seen once. As to this clone: Its antigen is still unknown.

The receptor was derived from an adult who received the MenACWY meningococcal vaccine as a control. This specimen was peripheral blood, taken 28 days after the second dose of the MenACWY control vaccine. V gene TRBV3-1 (or the pseudogene TRBV3-2) combines with J gene TRBJ1-1; D unresolved. The CDR3, as DNA: TGTGCCAGCAGCCAAGTGGGGGAAGCTTTCTTT. It yields the protein CASSQVGEAFF.